Listed here is a single T cell receptor beta chain. Its antigen remains unknown. The source of the sample is a study of chemoradiotherapy in HPV16-positive cancers. Study-wide context: Functional T-cell assays on a couple of HPV16-positive patients' cells defined candidate HPV-specific clones and common TCR motifs. The study's findings and limits: Non-HPV-specific T cells did not expand in tumors during treatment, whereas candidate HPV-specific clones and E7-related motifs did. In HPV16-positive patients, HPV-responsive T-cell expansion tracked better recurrence-free survival.

The method was immunoSEQ multiplex PCR; TCRdb's version includes in-frame clones alone and lacks a portion of them. The sample holds about 1,900 clones, around 85% seen once. Trimming took 3 bases from V and 4 from J, leaving 8 bases between them. CDR3 size: 13 residues. Germline CDR1 and CDR2: SEHNR and FQNEAQ (reference sequence). The chain uses TRBV7-9 and TRBJ2-3; D perhaps matches TRBD2 (5 bases). This clonotype was sampled from a human donor with HPV-associated anogenital cancer. The sample in question was tumor tissue, obtained from a patient who underwent chemoradiotherapy. The CDR3 loop is CASSFEGPDTQYF. For the CDR3, the DNA is TGTGCCAGCAGCTTTGAGGGCCCAGATACGCAGTATTTT.